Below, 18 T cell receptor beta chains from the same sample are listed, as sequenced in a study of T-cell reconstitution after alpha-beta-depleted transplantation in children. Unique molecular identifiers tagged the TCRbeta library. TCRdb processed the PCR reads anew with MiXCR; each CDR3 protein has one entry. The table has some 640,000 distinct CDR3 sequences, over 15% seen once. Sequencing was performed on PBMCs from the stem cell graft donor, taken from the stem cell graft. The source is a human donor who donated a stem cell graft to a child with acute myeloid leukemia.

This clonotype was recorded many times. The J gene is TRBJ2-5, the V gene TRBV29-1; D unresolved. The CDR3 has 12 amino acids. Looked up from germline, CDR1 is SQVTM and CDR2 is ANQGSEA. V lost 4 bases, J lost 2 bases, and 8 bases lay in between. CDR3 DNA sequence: TGCAGCGTTGTAAGGAGTCAAGAGACCCAGTACTTC. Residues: CSVVRSQETQYF.

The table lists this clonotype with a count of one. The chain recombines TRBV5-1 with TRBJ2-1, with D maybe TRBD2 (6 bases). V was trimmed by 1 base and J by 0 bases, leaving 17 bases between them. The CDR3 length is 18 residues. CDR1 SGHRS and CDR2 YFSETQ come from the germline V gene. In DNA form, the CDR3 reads TGCGCCAGCAGCTTGAGACAGACATCGGGGGACTCCTACAATGAGCAGTTCTTC. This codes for CASSLRQTSGDSYNEQFF.

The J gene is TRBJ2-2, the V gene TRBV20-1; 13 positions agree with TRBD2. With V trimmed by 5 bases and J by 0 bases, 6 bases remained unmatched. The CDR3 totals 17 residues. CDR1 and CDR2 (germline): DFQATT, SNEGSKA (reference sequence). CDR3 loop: CSAVGLAGAANTGELFF. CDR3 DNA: TGCAGTGCTGTAGGACTAGCGGGGGCCGCGAACACCGGGGAGCTGTTTTTT.

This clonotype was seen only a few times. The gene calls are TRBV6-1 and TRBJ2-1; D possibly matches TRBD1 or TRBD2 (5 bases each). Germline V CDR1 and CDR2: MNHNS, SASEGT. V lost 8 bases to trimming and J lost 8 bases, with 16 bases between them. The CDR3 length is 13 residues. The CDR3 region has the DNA TGTGCCAGCTCACGGGACCTCCAATATGAGCAGTTCTTC. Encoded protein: CASSRDLQYEQFF.

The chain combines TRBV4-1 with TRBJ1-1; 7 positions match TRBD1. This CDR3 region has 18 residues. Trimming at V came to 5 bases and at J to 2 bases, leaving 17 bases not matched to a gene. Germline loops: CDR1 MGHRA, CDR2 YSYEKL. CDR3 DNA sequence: TGCGCCAGCAGCTGGACCGGGACAGAGCTTCCCTTAAACACTGAAGCTTTCTTT. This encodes CASSWTGTELPLNTEAFF.

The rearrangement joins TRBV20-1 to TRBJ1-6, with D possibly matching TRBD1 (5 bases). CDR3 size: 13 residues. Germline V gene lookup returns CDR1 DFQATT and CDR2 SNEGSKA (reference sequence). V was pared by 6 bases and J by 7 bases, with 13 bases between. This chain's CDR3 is CSARDRQNSPLHF. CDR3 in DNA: TGCAGTGCGAGGGACCGACAGAATTCACCCCTCCACTTT.

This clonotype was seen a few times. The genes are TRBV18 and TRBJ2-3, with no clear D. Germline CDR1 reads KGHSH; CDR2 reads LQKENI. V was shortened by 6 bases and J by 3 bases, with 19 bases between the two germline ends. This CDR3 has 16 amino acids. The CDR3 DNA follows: TGTGCCAGCTCCCCCGAGGCAGGTGTCCTAACAGATACGCAGTATTTT. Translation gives CASSPEAGVLTDTQYF.

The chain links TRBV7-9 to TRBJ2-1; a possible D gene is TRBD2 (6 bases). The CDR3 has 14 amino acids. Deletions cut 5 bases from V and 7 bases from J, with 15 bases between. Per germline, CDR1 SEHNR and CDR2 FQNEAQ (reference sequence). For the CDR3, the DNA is TGTGCCAGCAGCGCGGGACCTAGCAGGAATGAGCAGTTCTTC. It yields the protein CASSAGPSRNEQFF.

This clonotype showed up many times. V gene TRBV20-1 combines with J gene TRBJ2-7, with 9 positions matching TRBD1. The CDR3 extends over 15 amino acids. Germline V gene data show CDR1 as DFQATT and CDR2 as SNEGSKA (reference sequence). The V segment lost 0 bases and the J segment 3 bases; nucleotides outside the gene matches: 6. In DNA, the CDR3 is TGCAGTGCTAGAGATCGGGCGGGACAGGGCTACGAGCAGTACTTC. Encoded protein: CSARDRAGQGYEQYF.

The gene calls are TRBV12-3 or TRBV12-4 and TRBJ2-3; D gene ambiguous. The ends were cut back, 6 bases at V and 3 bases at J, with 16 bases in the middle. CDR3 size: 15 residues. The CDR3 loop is CASSLRSTQTDTQYF. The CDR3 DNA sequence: TGTGCCAGCAGCCTGCGGTCCACCCAAACAGATACGCAGTATTTT.

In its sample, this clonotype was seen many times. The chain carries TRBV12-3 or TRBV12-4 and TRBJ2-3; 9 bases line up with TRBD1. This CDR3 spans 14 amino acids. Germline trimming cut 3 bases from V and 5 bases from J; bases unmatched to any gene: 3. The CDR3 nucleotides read TGTGCCAGCAGTTTCACAGGGGGCATAGATACGCAGTATTTT. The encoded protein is CASSFTGGIDTQYF.

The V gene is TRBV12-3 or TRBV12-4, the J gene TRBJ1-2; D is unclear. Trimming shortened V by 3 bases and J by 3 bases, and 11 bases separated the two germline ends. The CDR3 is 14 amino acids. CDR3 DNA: TGTGCCAGCAGTTTTACAGAAGACTACTATGGCTACACCTTC. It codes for CASSFTEDYYGYTF.

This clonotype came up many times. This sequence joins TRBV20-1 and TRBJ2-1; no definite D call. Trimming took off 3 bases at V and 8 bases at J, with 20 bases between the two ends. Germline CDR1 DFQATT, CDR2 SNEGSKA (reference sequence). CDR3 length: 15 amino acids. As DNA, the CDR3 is TGCAGTGCTAGTATTTTCGGTCTGACCTATGATGAGCAGTTCTTC. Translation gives CSASIFGLTYDEQFF.

The CDR3 sequence is CASSYLTSGNTIYF. CDR3 sequence (DNA): TGTGCCAGCAGTTACCTGACTTCTGGAAACACCATATATTTT. V and J are TRBV6-5 and TRBJ1-3; the D is unclear. The CDR3 consists of 14 residues. Trimming pared 2 bases from V and 1 base from J, leaving 6 bases between. Germline V CDR1 and CDR2: MNHEY, SVGAGI.

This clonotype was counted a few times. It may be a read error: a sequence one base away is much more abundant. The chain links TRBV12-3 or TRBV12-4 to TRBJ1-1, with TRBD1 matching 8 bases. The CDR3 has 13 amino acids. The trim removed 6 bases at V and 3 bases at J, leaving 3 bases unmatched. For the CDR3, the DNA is TGTGCCAGCAGCCCCAGGGGGCACACTGAAGCTTTCTTT. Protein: CASSPRGHTEAFF.

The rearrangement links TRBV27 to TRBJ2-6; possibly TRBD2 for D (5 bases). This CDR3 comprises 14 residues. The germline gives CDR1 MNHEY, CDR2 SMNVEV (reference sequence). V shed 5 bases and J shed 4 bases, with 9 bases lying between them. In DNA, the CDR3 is TGTGCCAGCAGTAGGCGGGTGGGGGCCAACGTCCTGACTTTC. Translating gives CASSRRVGANVLTF.

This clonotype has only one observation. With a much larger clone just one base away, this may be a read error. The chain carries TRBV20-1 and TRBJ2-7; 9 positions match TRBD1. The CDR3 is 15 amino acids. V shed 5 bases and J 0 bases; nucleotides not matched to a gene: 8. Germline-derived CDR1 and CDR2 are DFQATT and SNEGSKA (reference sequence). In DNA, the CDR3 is TGCAGTGCTGGCCCGGGACAGGGCATCTCCTACGAGCAGTACTTC. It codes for CSAGPGQGISYEQYF.

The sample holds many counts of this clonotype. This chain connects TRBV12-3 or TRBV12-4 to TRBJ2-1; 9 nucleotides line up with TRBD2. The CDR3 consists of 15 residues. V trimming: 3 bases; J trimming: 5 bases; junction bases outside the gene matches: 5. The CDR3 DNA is TGTGCCAGCAGTTTGTGGCGGGGGGGCAACAATGAGCAGTTCTTC. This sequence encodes CASSLWRGGNNEQFF.